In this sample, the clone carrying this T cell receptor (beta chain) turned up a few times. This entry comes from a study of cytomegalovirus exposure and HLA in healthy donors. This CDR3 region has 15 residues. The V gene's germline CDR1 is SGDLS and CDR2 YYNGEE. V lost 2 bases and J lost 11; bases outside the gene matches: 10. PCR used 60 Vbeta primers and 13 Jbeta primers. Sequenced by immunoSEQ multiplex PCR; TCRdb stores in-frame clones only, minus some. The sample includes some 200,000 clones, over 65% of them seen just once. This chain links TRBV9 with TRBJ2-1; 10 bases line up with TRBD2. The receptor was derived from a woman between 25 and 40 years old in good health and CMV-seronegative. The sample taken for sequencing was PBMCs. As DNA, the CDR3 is TGTGCCAGCAGCGTCTTCAGCGGGGGGGAAAAGCAGCAGTTCTTC. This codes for CASSVFSGGEKQQFF.